This T cell receptor (beta chain) was captured by sequencing in a study of CD8+ T cells in alopecia areata. RNA extraction and reverse transcription yielded cDNA as sequencing template. Here immunoSEQ multiplex PCR was the method, and the copy in TCRdb shows in-frame clones only, minus some. The data hold about 210,000 clones, with approximately 57% observed a single time. As for treatment: oral pan-JAK inhibitor, 5-10 mg twice daily. This receptor was obtained from a human donor with alopecia areata. The source was CD4+ T cells sorted from blood, collected at week 4, from a patient treated with tofacitinib.

The CDR3: CASRPTRPQETQYF. The CDR3 bases are TGTGCCAGCAGGCCGACTAGGCCACAAGAGACCCAGTACTTC. The genes are TRBV7-2 and TRBJ2-5; possibly TRBD2 for D (6 bases). The CDR3 contains 14 residues. Trimming took off 6 bases at V and 2 bases at J, with 13 bases between the two ends. Germline V gene lookup returns CDR1 SGHTA and CDR2 FQGNSA. The complete variable domain, with remaining parts taken from reference TRBV7-2 and TRBJ2-5, reads GAGVSQSPSNKVTEKGKDVELRCDPISGHTALYWYRQSLGQGLEFLIYFQGNSAPDKSGLPSDRFSAERTGGSVSTLTIQRTQQEDSAVYLCASRPTRPQETQYFGPGTRLLVL.